Described below is a single T cell receptor beta chain sequence and its context. The antigen is unknown. Trimming stripped 3 bases from V and 2 bases from J, with 11 bases between. The CDR3 extends over 14 amino acids. Germline CDR1 and CDR2: MGHDK and SYGVNS. Primers: 60 Vbeta forward and 13 Jbeta reverse. TCRdb's table, derived via immunoSEQ multiplex PCR, lists solely in-frame clones and lacks some. The data hold more than 120,000 clones, with around 75% observed a single time. This entry is derived from a study of cytomegalovirus exposure and HLA in healthy donors. Study outcomes and limitations: As a later analysis showed, a missense DCLRE1C variant was linked to trimming of TCR beta V- and J-genes. Across all donors, roughly uniform sequencing depth was an assumption of the presence/absence analyses. In a later analysis, the majority of CMV-associated beta chains seemingly showed HLA restriction.

The source of this sequence is a woman aged 25 to 45 in good health and CMV-seronegative. The sample was PBMCs. The chain links TRBV25-1 to TRBJ2-7; possibly TRBD2 for D (6 bases). The CDR3 DNA follows: TGTGCCAGCAGTGACCCCGGGAGCACCTACGAGCAGTACTTC. Protein sequence: CASSDPGSTYEQYF.